This entry is about one T cell receptor beta chain. Its matching antigen is unknown. Together with a sample-barcoded 5' primer, a J-beta primer mix was included in a second PCR lasting about 7 to 11 cycles. TCRdb processed the 5' RACE reads anew with MiXCR; each CDR3 protein has one entry. The sample carries roughly 1,800,000 distinct CDR3 sequences, about 49% recorded once. This sample was included in a study of blood T cells in healthy people across ages. Study-wide points: Long-lived and aged donors differed, with more naive CD4+ cells and higher diversity in the long-lived. With age, beta diversity per million T cells declined roughly linearly, significantly by about 37.

The CDR3 runs 19 residues. V was pared by 0 bases and J by 0 bases, with 7 bases of the junction left unmatched. Germline loops: CDR1 LGHDT, CDR2 YNNKEL (reference sequence). The chain carries TRBV3-1 and TRBJ2-6; 8 bases fit TRBD1. The TCR was taken from a woman between 35 and 50 years old in good health. Sequenced input: blood. Here the CDR3 reads CASSQETGGRPSGANVLTF. The CDR3 region has the DNA TGTGCCAGCAGCCAAGAAACAGGGGGAAGACCCTCTGGGGCCAACGTCCTGACTTTC.